Presented here are 27 T cell receptor beta chains from one specimen sequenced in a study of T cell clusters in autoimmune cytopenias. TRB was amplified by touch-down multiplex PCR, primer pools A and B combined. Each CDR3 protein gets one entry in TCRdb, which reprocessed the multiplex PCR reads and gives no DNA. The table gives 9,500 to 12,000 distinct CDR3 sequences; the top ten clones make up 33% of it. TRB amplification used roughly 250 ng of peripheral blood genomic DNA. The same data also went into a second study, on T cell repertoires in aging, cancer and after chemotherapy.

Sequenced input: peripheral blood. The receptors stem from a human donor in good health.

CDR3 protein: CASSLSRANNEQFF. The J gene is TRBJ2-1, the V gene TRBV27; TCRdb proposes TRBD1, but this gene call is untestable without DNA. The CDR3 runs 14 residues. Germline CDR1 MNHEY, CDR2 SMNVEV (reference sequence).

The chain uses TRBV5-4 and TRBJ2-2; TCRdb's assignment of TRBD2 cannot be checked, as there is no DNA. Looked up from germline, CDR1 is SGHNT and CDR2 is YYREEE (reference sequence). The CDR3 has 17 residues. CDR3 in amino acids: CASSLGTGRSFTGELFF.

V is TRBV30 and J is TRBJ1-2; TCRdb returns TRBD1, unconfirmable since there is no DNA. Germline values: CDR1 GTSNPN, CDR2 SVGIG (reference sequence). The CDR3 has 15 residues. CDR3: CAWSVGQVSNYGYTF.

The chain has TRBV5-6 and TRBJ2-7; TCRdb calls TRBD1, which cannot be checked without DNA. From germline, CDR1 is SGHDT and CDR2 YYEEEE. The CDR3 spans 15 residues. The chain's CDR3 is CASSLFRGHSYEQYF. Variable domain in full (rest from reference TRBV5-6 and TRBJ2-7): DAGVTQSPTHLIKTRGQQVTLRCSPKSGHDTVSWYQQALGQGPQFIFQYYEEEERQRGNFPDRFSGHQFPNYSSELNVNALLLGDSALYLCASSLFRGHSYEQYFGPGTRLTVT.

The rearrangement uses TRBV24-1 and TRBJ2-1; TCRdb's D call, TRBD1, is unchecked because there is no DNA. Germline V gives CDR1 KGHDR, CDR2 SFDVKD. The CDR3 length is 15 residues. CDR3 sequence: CATSAPQGSRERQFF.

The chain uses TRBV11-1 and TRBJ2-2. Germline CDR1 is SGHAT and CDR2 is FQDESV (reference sequence). There are 15 residues in the CDR3. This CDR3 is CASSLAGRNTGELFF.

This chain joins TRBV7-6 and TRBJ2-1; TCRdb reports TRBD2, a call that lacks DNA to check it against. Germline loops: CDR1 SGHVS, CDR2 FNYEAQ. This CDR3 has 16 residues. CDR3 sequence: CASSPLASGVYNEQFF.

The V and J genes are TRBV7-9 and TRBJ2-5; with no DNA, the TCRdb D assignment of TRBD2 cannot be verified. The CDR3 is made up of 16 amino acids. Per germline, CDR1 SEHNR and CDR2 FQNEAQ (reference sequence). This CDR3 is CASSPFTSGSQETQYF.

The chain employs TRBV6-5 and TRBJ2-2; TCRdb lists TRBD2, though no DNA is available to test this call. This CDR3 is 16 amino acids long. Germline CDR1 is MNHEY and CDR2 is SVGAGI. The CDR3 loop is CASSYLREGRGGELFF.

The chain is built from TRBV12-3 or TRBV12-4 and TRBJ2-3; TCRdb reports TRBD2, a call that lacks DNA to check it against. The CDR3 loop spans 19 amino acids. The CDR3: CASSYSGLAGPLATDTQYF.

V is TRBV19 and J is TRBJ2-3; TCRdb outputs TRBD2, but without DNA this stays unchecked. Germline V gene lookup returns CDR1 LNHDA and CDR2 SQIVND (reference sequence). This CDR3 is 15 amino acids long. CDR3 sequence: CASSMGRAGTDTQYF.

The V call is TRBV18, the J call TRBJ1-5. Per germline, CDR1 KGHSH and CDR2 LQKENI. CDR3 length equals 13 residues. The chain's CDR3 is CASSPVGNQPQHF.

The CDR3 region is CASSSGLPYTGELFF. J is TRBJ2-2 and V is TRBV19; TCRdb indicates TRBD2, and absent DNA this call remains unverified. The CDR3 length is 15 residues. Germline V CDR1 and CDR2: LNHDA, SQIVND (reference sequence).

The rearrangement joins TRBV19 to TRBJ2-1; without DNA, the TCRdb call of TRBD2 cannot be checked. From germline, CDR1 is LNHDA and CDR2 SQIVND (reference sequence). The length of the CDR3 is 15 residues. CDR3 sequence reads: CASRTAGPRRDEQFF.

The V and J genes are TRBV6-1 and TRBJ2-3; the TCRdb call, TRBD1, lacks DNA for checking. The CDR3 consists of 14 residues. The V gene's germline CDR1 is MNHNS and CDR2 SASEGT. CDR3 sequence reads: CASRTDRGGDTQYF.

The chain carries TRBV10-3 and TRBJ2-7; TCRdb picks TRBD2, but there is no DNA to check that call. The germline CDR1 and CDR2 sequences are ENHRY and SYGVKD. The CDR3 covers 13 residues. The CDR3 loop reads CAISGRQEAEQYF.

The V gene is TRBV27, the J gene TRBJ2-7; the TRBD1 assignment by TCRdb is unverifiable without DNA. Germline values: CDR1 MNHEY, CDR2 SMNVEV (reference sequence). The CDR3 is 14 residues long. The CDR3 sequence: CASSLAGGGYEQYF.

The chain recombines TRBV29-1 with TRBJ2-1; the TRBD1 assignment by TCRdb is unverifiable without DNA. Germline-derived CDR1 and CDR2 are SQVTM and ANQGSEA. This CDR3 spans 15 amino acids. CDR3: CSVGGGSVTYNEQFF.

The chain has TRBV19 and TRBJ1-4; TCRdb's D call, TRBD1, is unchecked because there is no DNA. From germline, CDR1 is LNHDA and CDR2 SQIVND (reference sequence). This CDR3 region has 14 residues. CDR3: CASSKRGPNEKLFF.

The CDR3 loop is CASSLALGVGDTQYF. V gene TRBV5-4 combines with J gene TRBJ2-3; absent DNA, TCRdb's TRBD2 call cannot be checked. The CDR3 extends over 15 amino acids. Per the germline V gene, CDR1 is SGHNT and CDR2 is YYREEE (reference sequence).

The rearrangement links TRBV12-3 or TRBV12-4 to TRBJ1-4; the TRBD1 assignment by TCRdb is unverifiable without DNA. The CDR3 length is 15 residues. CDR3 amino acids: CASSIGQGTNEKLFF.

V usage is TRBV7-9 and J usage is TRBJ2-2; TCRdb outputs TRBD1, but without DNA this stays unchecked. This CDR3 comprises 16 residues. The germline V gene has CDR1 SEHNR and CDR2 FQNEAQ (reference sequence). CDR3: CASSLRQGFNTGELFF.

The rearrangement uses TRBV6-1 and TRBJ2-7; the D gene TCRdb calls, TRBD1, cannot be checked with no DNA. Germline CDR1 MNHNS, CDR2 SASEGT. The CDR3 runs 15 residues. The CDR3 sequence is CASSQPGSGSYEQYF.

V is TRBV11-2 and J is TRBJ2-7; checking the TCRdb D call of TRBD1 is not possible without DNA. The CDR3 is 16 residues long. CDR1 SGHAT and CDR2 FQNNGV come from the germline V gene. CDR3 region: CASSLRGGRTPYEQYF.

The chain couples TRBV6-5 to TRBJ1-1; TCRdb picks TRBD1, but there is no DNA to check that call. Looked up from germline, CDR1 is MNHEY and CDR2 is SVGAGI. The CDR3 is made up of 14 amino acids. The chain's CDR3 is CASSYLGTNTEAFF.

This chain uses TRBV27 with TRBJ2-5; TCRdb's D call of TRBD2 is untestable without DNA. CDR1 is MNHEY, CDR2 SMNVEV, per germline (reference sequence). The CDR3 loop spans 18 amino acids. The CDR3 protein is CASSLRASGGPYQETQYF.

Considering frequency, this clonotype is medium-sized. This sequence joins TRBV29-1 and TRBJ2-5; the D gene TCRdb calls, TRBD2, cannot be checked with no DNA. Germline V CDR1 and CDR2: SQVTM, ANQGSEA. This CDR3 has 11 amino acids. CDR3 sequence: CSVGRVETQYF.